This record concerns one TCR beta chain sequence. This sample was included in a study of T cell responses to AZD1222 COVID-19 vaccine. Germline assignment: CDR1 LNHDA and CDR2 SQIVND (reference sequence). The CDR3 has 14 amino acids. Between the trimmed V and J ends, which lost 6 bases and 1 base, there was a span of 12 bases. Assay: immunoSEQ multiplex PCR; the TCRdb copy retains only in-frame clones and omits some. The sample shows 150,000 or so clones, about 91% of them seen only once. This specimen consisted of peripheral blood, obtained on day 0 of AZD1222 vaccination. The chain recombines TRBV19 with TRBJ1-2, with D unresolved. The TCR originated in an adult in good health. Here the CDR3 reads CASRYRSLNYGYTF. In DNA form, the CDR3 reads TGTGCCAGTAGATACAGAAGCCTTAACTATGGCTACACCTTC.